Shown below are 21 T cell receptor beta chains from a single sample sequenced in a study of tumor-infiltrating lymphocytes in primary liver carcinoma. Without any cell sorting, roughly 20-33 mg of bulk tissue yielded co-extracted RNA and DNA. Researchers generated TCR beta cDNA from roughly 520 ng of total RNA, relying on a constant-region primer. Three nested multiplex PCR rounds of slightly modified ARM-PCR generated TCR beta libraries. Forward primers for TRBV1-TRBV30 and a C-beta reverse primer served the first two PCR rounds, at around 9 cycles each. One entry per CDR3 protein results from TCRdb running MiXCR on the multiplex PCR reads. The sample lists approximately 110,000 distinct CDR3 sequences, around 83% occurring once. Sequencing used liver tumor tissue from sampling region 3. Subset of the sample: tumor region T3, left-lateral pole. The receptors originated from a man aged 35 to 55 with primary liver carcinoma and hepatitis B virus infection.

This chain links TRBV6-2 or TRBV6-3 with TRBJ2-7; D gene ambiguous. Germline-derived CDR1 and CDR2 are MNHEY and SVGEGT. The length of the CDR3 is 14 residues. Trimming removed 7 bases at V and 2 bases at J, with 15 bases between. CDR3 amino acids: CASNISWTTYEQYV. DNA for the CDR3: TGTGCCAGCAACATTTCGTGGACGACCTACGAGCAGTACGTC.

A remark on this clonotype: It is likely a read error, because the conserved phenylalanine at the end of the CDR3 is missing. This chain uses TRBV11-2 with TRBJ2-3, with D possibly being TRBD2 (5 bases). This CDR3 has 16 amino acids. Germline-derived CDR1 and CDR2 are SGHAT and FQNNGV. The CDR3 loop reads CANSLDTGLGTDTQYL. As DNA, the CDR3 is TGTGCCAACAGCTTAGATACGGGGTTGGGCACAGATACGCAGTATTTG.

This clonotype occurred a few times. A read error may produce the germline difference seen at one junction end. The rearrangement uses TRBV29-1 and TRBJ1-5, with a possible D match to TRBD1 (5 bases). CDR3 size: 14 residues. CDR1 and CDR2 (germline): SQVTM, ANQGSEA. CDR3 DNA: TGCAGCGCTGAACGGGCAGGGAGCAATCAGCCCCAGCATTTT. It encodes CSAERAGSNQPQHF. The entire variable domain, with the rest obtained from reference TRBV29-1 and TRBJ1-5, is as follows: SAVISQKPSRDICQRGTSLTIQCQVDSQVTMMFWYRQQPGQSLTLIATANQGSEATYESGFVIDKFPISRPNLTFSTLTVSNMSPEDSSIYLCSAERAGSNQPQHFGDGTRLSIL.

CDR3 amino acids: CVRSRDSTFQETQYF. The CDR3 bases are TGTGTCAGAAGTAGGGACAGCACCTTCCAAGAGACCCAGTACTTC. The chain employs TRBV12-3 or TRBV12-4 and TRBJ2-5, with 7 bases that match TRBD1. CDR3 length equals 15 residues.

Points on this clonotype: At one boundary the junction diverges from the germline segment, which might be a read error. The chain uses TRBV6-1 and TRBJ2-3, with D possibly TRBD1 on 6 matching bases. This CDR3 is built from 20 residues. Germline V lookup: CDR1 MNHNS, CDR2 SASEGT. The CDR3 nucleotides are TGTGCCATCAGTGAGTTCCCGGGACATACAAATCAAGCTAGCACAGATACGCAGTATTTT. This gives the protein CAISEFPGHTNQASTDTQYF.

As concerns this clonotype: The CDR3 ends on some other residue instead of the conserved phenylalanine or tryptophan, so this is likely a read error. The V and J genes are TRBV29-1 and TRBJ2-4; 10 bases align to TRBD1. V lost 4 bases to trimming and J lost 10 bases; unmatched junction nucleotides: 10. Per germline, CDR1 SQVTM and CDR2 ANQGSEA. The CDR3 runs to 14 residues. The chain's CDR3 is CSVAHGTGEDIQYL. CDR3 bases: TGCAGCGTTGCCCACGGGACAGGGGAGGATATTCAGTACTTA.

By frequency in the sample, this clonotype is medium-sized. The CDR3 sequence: CASSFGTGFGEAFF. The DNA for the CDR3 is TGTGCCAGCAGCTTCGGGACAGGGTTTGGTGAAGCTTTCTTT. The chain employs TRBV11-2 and TRBJ1-1; TRBD1 agrees at 9 bases. Germline V CDR1 and CDR2: SGHAT, FQNNGV. This CDR3 has 14 residues. V dropped 3 bases and J dropped 7; count of bases not matched to a gene: 6.

Concerning this clonotype: One junction end disagrees with the germline gene, perhaps due to a read error. CDR3 sequence reads: CASSALTEWVNNEQFF. The CDR3 DNA is TGTGCCAGCAGTGCCCTAACGGAATGGGTAAACAATGAGCAGTTTTTC. The chain uses TRBV14 and TRBJ2-1; D remains ambiguous. This CDR3 is built from 16 residues. Germline V gene data show CDR1 as SGHDN and CDR2 as FVKESK.

This clonotype was recorded once. The CDR3 carries no conserved terminal phenylalanine or tryptophan, so it likely arises from a read error. This chain joins TRBV11-2 and TRBJ2-7; D remains unclear. V gave up 4 bases and J gave up 3 bases, with 13 bases separating them. The V gene's germline CDR1 is SGHAT and CDR2 FQNNGV. The CDR3 runs to 14 residues. The DNA for the CDR3 is TGTGCCAGCAGCTCTAACAAGAACTTCTACGAGCAGTACCTC. Protein sequence: CASSSNKNFYEQYL.

With respect to this clonotype: A much more abundant neighbour one base away suggests this may be a read error. The chain links TRBV30 to TRBJ2-7, with 7 bases that match TRBD1. The J call is uncertain, as TRBJ2-1 better fits the DNA end. The CDR3 runs to 14 residues. Per germline, CDR1 GTSNPN and CDR2 SVGIG (reference sequence). CDR3 region: CALEIRDRAYEQFF. In nucleotides, the CDR3 is TGTGCCTTGGAGATACGGGACAGAGCCTACGAGCAGTTCTTC.

With respect to this clonotype: A junction end diverges from the germline sequence, so it may reflect a read error. The chain recombines TRBV2 with TRBJ2-6; 8 bases match TRBD1. Germline CDR1 SNHLY, CDR2 FYNNEI. The CDR3 loop spans 15 amino acids. CDR3: CGSRDRNSGANVLIF. CDR3 nucleotides: TGTGGCAGCAGGGACAGGAATTCTGGGGCCAACGTCCTGATTTTC.

As regards this clonotype: The CDR3 ends on some other residue instead of the conserved phenylalanine or tryptophan, so this is likely a read error. This chain uses TRBV29-1 with TRBJ2-1, with 10 positions matching TRBD1. From germline, CDR1 is SQVTM and CDR2 ANQGSEA. The CDR3 is made up of 14 amino acids. The CDR3 is CTGTGTGDVGEQFY. CDR3 in DNA: TGCACCGGGACCGGGACAGGGGATGTCGGTGAGCAGTTCTAC.

A remark on this clonotype: Compared with germline, one end of the junction differs, possibly owing to a read error. This chain connects TRBV5-1 to TRBJ2-5, with D perhaps given as TRBD1 or TRBD2 (5 bases each). The V gene's germline CDR1 is SGHRS and CDR2 YFSETQ. This CDR3 spans 15 amino acids. The CDR3 protein is CASSPLGVVGEAQYF. The CDR3 DNA reads as TGCGCCAGCAGCCCATTGGGGGTCGTGGGAGAGGCCCAGTACTTC.

For this clonotype: A read error may account for a junction end that differs from germline. V gene TRBV6-6 combines with J gene TRBJ2-2, with TRBD2 as a possible D gene (6 bases). The CDR3 extends over 15 amino acids. Germline values: CDR1 MNHNY, CDR2 SVGAGI (reference sequence). The CDR3 spells CASTGPAANTRELSF. The CDR3, as DNA: TGTGCCAGCACTGGTCCGGCGGCTAACACCCGGGAGCTGTCTTTT.

This clonotype has just a few counts. This clone may be a read error of a much larger clone one base away. The chain links TRBV28 to TRBJ2-1, with D unclear. There are 12 residues in the CDR3. V gave up 6 bases and J gave up 5 bases, with 8 bases separating them. Germline values: CDR1 MDHEN, CDR2 SYDVKM. CDR3 coding DNA: TGTGCCAGCAGGCTTTATCACAATGAGCAGTTCTTC. Its translation: CASRLYHNEQFF. Full variable domain (rest looked up from reference TRBV28 and TRBJ2-1): DVKVTQSSRYLVKRTGEKVFLECVQDMDHENMFWYRQDPGLGLRLIYFSYDVKMKEKGDIPEGYSVSREKKERFSLILESASTNQTSMYLCASRLYHNEQFFGPGTRLTVL.

Of note for this clonotype: Relative to the germline gene, one junction end is altered; a read error may explain this. This chain uses TRBV12-3 or TRBV12-4 with TRBJ2-1; D perhaps matches TRBD1 (5 bases). The CDR3 loop spans 14 amino acids. CDR3 amino acids: CASRQGARYNEQLF. The CDR3 region has the DNA TGTGCCAGCAGACAAGGGGCGAGGTACAATGAGCAACTCTTC.

Concerning this clonotype itself: One end of the junction is discordant with germline, which a read error may explain. The chain has TRBV9 and TRBJ2-3; tentatively, D is TRBD1 (6 bases). The CDR3 consists of 14 residues. The germline CDR1 and CDR2 sequences are SGDLS and YYNGEE. In nucleotides, the CDR3 is TGTGCCAGCAGCGTTCAACAGGGCACAGATACGCAATATTTT. Encoded protein: CASSVQQGTDTQYF.

The V gene is TRBV6-1, the J gene TRBJ2-3; D tentatively reads TRBD1 or TRBD2 (5 bases each). The CDR3 has 12 residues. Germline assignment: CDR1 MNHNS and CDR2 SASEGT. The V gene lost 10 bases and the J gene lost 8 bases, with 16 bases spanning the gap. CDR3 coding DNA: TGTGCCACCAATGATGGGGGAGCTACGCAGTATTTT. This translates into CATNDGGATQYF.

On this clonotype itself: The junction differs from germline at one of its ends, possibly a read error. The rearrangement joins TRBV4-1 to TRBJ2-3, with a tentative D call TRBD1 (6 bases). CDR3 length equals 17 residues. CDR1 is MGHRA and CDR2 is YSYEKL in the germline V gene. In nucleotides, the CDR3 is TGCGCGAGCAGCCAAGATCCGACCGATTCAGGGGCAGATACGCATTATTTT. It is translated as CASSQDPTDSGADTHYF.

In the case of this clonotype: One end of the junction is discordant with germline, which a read error may explain. The genes are TRBV5-5 and TRBJ2-3; TRBD1 agrees at 10 bases. The CDR3 runs to 15 residues. Germline V gives CDR1 SGHKS, CDR2 YYEKEE (reference sequence). This CDR3 reads CASSWDRGNSDTQYF. CDR3 nucleotide sequence: TGCGCCAGCAGCTGGGACAGGGGAAATTCAGATACGCAGTATTTT.

On this clonotype: One junction end disagrees with the germline gene, perhaps due to a read error. This chain connects TRBV4-1 to TRBJ1-5; TRBD1 matches 7 bases. The CDR3 loop spans 15 amino acids. CDR1 MGHRA and CDR2 YSYEKL come from the germline V gene. Here the CDR3 DNA reads TGTGCCAGCAGTCCCATACAGGGGAGCAATCAGCTCCAGCATTTT. Its protein is CASSPIQGSNQLQHF.